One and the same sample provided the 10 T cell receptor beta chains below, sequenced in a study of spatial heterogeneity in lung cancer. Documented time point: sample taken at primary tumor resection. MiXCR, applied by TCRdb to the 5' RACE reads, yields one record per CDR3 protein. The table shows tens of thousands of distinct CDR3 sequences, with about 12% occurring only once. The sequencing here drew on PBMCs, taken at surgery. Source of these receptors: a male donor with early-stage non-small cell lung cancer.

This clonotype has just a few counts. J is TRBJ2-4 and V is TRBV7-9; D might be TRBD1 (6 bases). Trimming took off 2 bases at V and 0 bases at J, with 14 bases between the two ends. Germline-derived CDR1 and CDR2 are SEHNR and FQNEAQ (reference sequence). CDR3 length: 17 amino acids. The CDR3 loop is CASSLWAGALAKNIQYF. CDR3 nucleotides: TGTGCCAGCAGCTTATGGGCAGGGGCCTTAGCCAAAAACATTCAGTACTTC.

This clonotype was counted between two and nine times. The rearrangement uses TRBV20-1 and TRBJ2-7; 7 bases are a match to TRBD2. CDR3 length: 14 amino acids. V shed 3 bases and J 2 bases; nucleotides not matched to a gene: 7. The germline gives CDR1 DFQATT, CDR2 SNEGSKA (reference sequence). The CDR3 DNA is TGCAGTGCTAGGGGCGGGAGTTTCACCTACGAGCAGTACTTC. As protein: CSARGGSFTYEQYF.

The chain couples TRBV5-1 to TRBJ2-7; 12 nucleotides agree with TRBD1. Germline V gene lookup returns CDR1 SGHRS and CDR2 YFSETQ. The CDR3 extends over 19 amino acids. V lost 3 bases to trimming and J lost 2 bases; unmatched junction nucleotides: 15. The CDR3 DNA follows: TGCGCCAGCAGCTCTGGCCGGGACAGGGGGCGAAACTTCACCTACGAGCAGTACTTC. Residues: CASSSGRDRGRNFTYEQYF.

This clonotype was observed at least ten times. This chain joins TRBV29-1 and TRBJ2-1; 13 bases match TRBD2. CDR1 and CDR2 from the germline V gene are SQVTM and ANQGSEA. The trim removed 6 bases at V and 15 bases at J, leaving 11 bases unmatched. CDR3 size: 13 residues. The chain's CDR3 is CSVATSGGTRRFF. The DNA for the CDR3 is TGCAGCGTGGCGACTAGCGGGGGGACTCGACGGTTCTTC.

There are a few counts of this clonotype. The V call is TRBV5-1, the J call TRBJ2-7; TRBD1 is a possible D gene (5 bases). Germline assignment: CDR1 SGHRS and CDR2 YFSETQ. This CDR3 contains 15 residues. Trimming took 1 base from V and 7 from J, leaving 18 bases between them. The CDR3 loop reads CASSLIQDLRREQYF. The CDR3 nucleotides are TGCGCCAGCAGCTTGATACAGGACCTACGTAGGGAGCAGTACTTC.

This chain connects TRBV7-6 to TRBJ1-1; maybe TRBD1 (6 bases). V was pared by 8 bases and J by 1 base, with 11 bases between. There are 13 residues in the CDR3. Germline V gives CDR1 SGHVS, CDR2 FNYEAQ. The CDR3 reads CASALGQNTEAFF. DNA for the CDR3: TGTGCCAGCGCGCTGGGACAGAACACTGAAGCTTTCTTT.

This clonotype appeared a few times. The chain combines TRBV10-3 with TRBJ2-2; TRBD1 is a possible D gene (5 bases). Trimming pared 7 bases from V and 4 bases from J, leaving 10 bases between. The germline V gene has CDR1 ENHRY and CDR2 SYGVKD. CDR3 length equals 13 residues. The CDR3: CAITKDTTGELFF. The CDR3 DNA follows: TGTGCCATCACCAAGGACACCACCGGGGAGCTGTTTTTT.

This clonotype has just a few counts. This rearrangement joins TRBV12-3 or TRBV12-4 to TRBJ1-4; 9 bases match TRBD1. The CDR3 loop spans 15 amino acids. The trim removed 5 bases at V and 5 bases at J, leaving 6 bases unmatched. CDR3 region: CASSPGTGRNEKLFF. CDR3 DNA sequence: TGTGCCAGCAGTCCCGGGACAGGGAGGAATGAAAAACTGTTTTTT.

The CDR3 loop reads CSALLFGTLHPYEQYF. CDR3 sequence (DNA): TGCAGTGCTTTATTATTCGGGACACTTCACCCCTACGAGCAGTACTTC. The chain has TRBV20-1 and TRBJ2-7; possibly TRBD1 for D (6 bases). This CDR3 is built from 16 residues. The V end lost 5 bases, the J end lost 2 bases, and 22 bases lay between the germline ends. Germline loops: CDR1 DFQATT, CDR2 SNEGSKA (reference sequence).

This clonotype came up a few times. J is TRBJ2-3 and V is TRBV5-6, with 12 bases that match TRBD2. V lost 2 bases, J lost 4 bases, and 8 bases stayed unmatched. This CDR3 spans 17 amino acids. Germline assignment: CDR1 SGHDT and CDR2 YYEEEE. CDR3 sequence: CASSFQASGRAPDTQYF. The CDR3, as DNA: TGTGCCAGCAGCTTTCAGGCTAGCGGGAGGGCCCCAGATACGCAGTATTTT.